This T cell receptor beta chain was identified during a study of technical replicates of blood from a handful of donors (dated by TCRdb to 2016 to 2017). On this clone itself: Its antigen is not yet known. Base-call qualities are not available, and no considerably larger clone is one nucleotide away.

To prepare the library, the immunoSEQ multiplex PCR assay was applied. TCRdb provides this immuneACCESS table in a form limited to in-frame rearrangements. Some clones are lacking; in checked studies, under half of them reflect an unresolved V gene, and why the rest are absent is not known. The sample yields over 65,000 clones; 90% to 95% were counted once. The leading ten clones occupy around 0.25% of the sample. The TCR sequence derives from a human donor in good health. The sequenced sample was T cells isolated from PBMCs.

The sequence in DNA is TGTGCCAGCAAAAGGGACTACGGGGCCAACGTCCTGACTTTC. Its translation reads: CASKRDYGANVLTF. The rearranged segments are TRBV27 and TRBJ2-6, and 7 junctional nucleotides match TRBD2. Germline trimming: 7 bases from V, 4 bases from J; junction bases outside gene matches: 4. Per the germline V gene (reference sequence), MNHEY is the CDR1 and SMNVEV is the CDR2. The CDR3, cysteine through phenylalanine, is 14 amino acids long. Of the read, only the CDR3 DNA is kept; its 42 bases are in frame from base 1.